The sequence of this TCR beta chain was determined in a study of T-cell reconstitution after alpha-beta-depleted transplantation in children. The V and J ends lost 3 bases and 4 bases respectively, with 9 bases between them. This CDR3 is built from 13 residues. The germline gives CDR1 KGHSH, CDR2 LQKENI. Molecular barcoding with unique molecular identifiers was used for the TCRbeta library. In TCRdb, the PCR reads were re-called with MiXCR into one record per CDR3 protein. The sample holds around 400,000 distinct CDR3 sequences, roughly a tenth seen once. The sequencing here drew on PBMCs from the stem cell graft donor, taken from the stem cell graft. This TCR came from a human donor who donated a stem cell graft to a child with acute myeloid leukemia. V is TRBV18 and J is TRBJ1-1, with D hard to call. The CDR3 DNA follows: TGTGCCAGCTCACCCTTACCGGCCACTGAAGCTTTCTTT. Its protein is CASSPLPATEAFF.